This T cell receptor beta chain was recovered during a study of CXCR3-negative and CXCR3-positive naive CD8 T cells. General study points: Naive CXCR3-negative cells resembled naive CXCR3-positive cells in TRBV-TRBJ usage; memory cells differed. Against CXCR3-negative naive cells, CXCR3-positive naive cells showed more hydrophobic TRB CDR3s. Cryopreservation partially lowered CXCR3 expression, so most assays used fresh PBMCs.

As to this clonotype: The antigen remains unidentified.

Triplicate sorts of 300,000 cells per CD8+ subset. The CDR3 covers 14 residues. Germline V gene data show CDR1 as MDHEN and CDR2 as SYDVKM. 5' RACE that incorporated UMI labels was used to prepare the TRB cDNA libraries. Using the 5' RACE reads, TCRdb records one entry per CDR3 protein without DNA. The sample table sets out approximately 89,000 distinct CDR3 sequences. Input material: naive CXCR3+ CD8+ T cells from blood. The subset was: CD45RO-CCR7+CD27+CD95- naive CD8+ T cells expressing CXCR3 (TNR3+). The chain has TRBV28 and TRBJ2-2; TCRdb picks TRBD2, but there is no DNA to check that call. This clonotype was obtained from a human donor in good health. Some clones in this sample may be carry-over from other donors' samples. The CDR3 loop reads CASSSQRGTGELFF. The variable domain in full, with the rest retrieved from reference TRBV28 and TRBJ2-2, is DVKVTQSSRYLVKRTGEKVFLECVQDMDHENMFWYRQDPGLGLRLIYFSYDVKMKEKGDIPEGYSVSREKKERFSLILESASTNQTSMYLCASSSQRGTGELFFGEGSRLTVL.